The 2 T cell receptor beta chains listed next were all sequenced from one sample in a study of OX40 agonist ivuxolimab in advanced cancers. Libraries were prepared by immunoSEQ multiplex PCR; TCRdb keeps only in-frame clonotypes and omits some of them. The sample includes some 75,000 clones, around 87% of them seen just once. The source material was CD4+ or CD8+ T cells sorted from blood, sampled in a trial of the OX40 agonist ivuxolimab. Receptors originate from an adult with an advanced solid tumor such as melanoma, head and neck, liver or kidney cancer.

CDR3 nucleotide sequence: TGTGCCAGCTCACCAATAACGGGAAACCGAGGCACTGAAGCTTTCTTT. Amino acid sequence: CASSPITGNRGTEAFF. This chain uses TRBV18 with TRBJ1-1, with D unclear. The ends were cut back, 2 bases at V and 4 bases at J, with 17 bases in the middle. The germline V gene has CDR1 KGHSH and CDR2 LQKENI. This CDR3 is built from 16 residues.

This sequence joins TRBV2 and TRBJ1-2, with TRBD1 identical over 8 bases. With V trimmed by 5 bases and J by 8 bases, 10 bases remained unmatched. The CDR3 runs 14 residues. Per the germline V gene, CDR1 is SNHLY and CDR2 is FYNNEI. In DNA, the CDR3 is TGTGCCAGCAGTTTCGGACAGGGCTTAAGAGGCTACACCTTC. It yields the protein CASSFGQGLRGYTF.